These T cell receptor beta chains were read from a single sample in a study of Graves' ophthalmopathy and Graves' hyperthyroidism. Using its own MiXCR run on the multiplex PCR reads, TCRdb lists one record per CDR3 protein. This sample has a few hundred thousand distinct CDR3 sequences, with about two fifths found just once. The sample was peripheral blood or thyroid tissue (not recorded which). The receptor set was obtained from an adult man with Graves' hyperthyroidism. CDR3s leave out the opening cysteine and the closing phenylalanine or tryptophan.

>TRBJ2-3|TRBV7-7
ASSLAGFTDTQY
>TRBJ2-2|TRBV5-1
ASSLTTVNTGELF
>TRBJ2-3|TRBV20-1
SAPWTSGRGTDTQY
>TRBJ1-1|TRBV7-3
ASSPTGFREAF
>TRBJ2-1|TRBV29-1
SVEGIAGGAYNEQF
>TRBJ2-7|TRBV28
ASSSPDLPGTYEQY
>TRBJ2-3|TRBV9
ASSVGVPTATDTQY
>TRBJ1-2|TRBV10-3
AISDSRTGSYGYT
>TRBJ1-4|TRBV20-1
SARDSSMGEEKLF
>TRBJ2-3|TRBV19
ASSIPSTDTQY
>TRBJ2-7|TRBV3-1
ASSLGRGGYSYEQY
>TRBJ1-6|TRBV5-1
ASARPPPTRDTRPDSPLH
>TRBJ2-5|TRBV20-1
SARDPQKETQY
>TRBJ2-2|TRBV12-3/TRBV12-4
ASSPPGTGVWELF
>TRBJ1-4|TRBV12-3/TRBV12-4
ASQNGADEKLF
>TRBJ2-7|TRBV7-6
ASSTRQGPYEQY
>TRBJ1-2|TRBV7-6
ASSLGDGANYGYT
>TRBJ1-4|TRBV10-3
AISESSGLGEKLF
>TRBJ2-7|TRBV10-3
AISSSTPSGGSQY
>TRBJ2-1|TRBV19
ASSIAGTSYNEQF
>TRBJ1-4|TRBV29-1
SVVGQGLGEKLF
>TRBJ1-5|TRBV29-1
SVVKGFGQPQH
>TRBJ2-2|TRBV20-1
SASWGQGRGTGELF
>TRBJ2-6|TRBV6-5
AISDVGSVNTEA
>TRBJ2-7|TRBV10-2
ASRMTGESYEQY
>TRBJ2-2|TRBV7-6
ASSLELAGELF
>TRBJ1-1|TRBV28
ASSLRGTDTEAF
>TRBJ1-5|TRBV7-9
ASSVSGTGDSNQPQH
>TRBJ2-5|TRBV3-1
ASSQERSGGSETQY
>TRBJ1-2|TRBV19
AAQDRGLLYGYT
>TRBJ2-3|TRBV7-3
ASSLVNSGTTQY
>TRBJ2-5|TRBV5-4
ASSLPSGDLQETQY
>TRBJ2-1|TRBV20-1
SARDWAGGLYNEQF
>TRBJ2-7|TRBV29-1
SVLTGDHEQC
>TRBJ2-7|TRBV20-1
SAGPGTGTYEQY
>TRBJ2-2|TRBV10-2
ASSASGRRTGELF
>TRBJ1-6|TRBV7-2
ASSLDPGSYNSPLH
>TRBJ1-4|TRBV29-1
SFDRGSEKLF
>TRBJ1-1|TRBV7-9
ASRSLQPNFNEAF
>TRBJ1-6|TRBV6-6
ASNRQSGMVSYNSPHH